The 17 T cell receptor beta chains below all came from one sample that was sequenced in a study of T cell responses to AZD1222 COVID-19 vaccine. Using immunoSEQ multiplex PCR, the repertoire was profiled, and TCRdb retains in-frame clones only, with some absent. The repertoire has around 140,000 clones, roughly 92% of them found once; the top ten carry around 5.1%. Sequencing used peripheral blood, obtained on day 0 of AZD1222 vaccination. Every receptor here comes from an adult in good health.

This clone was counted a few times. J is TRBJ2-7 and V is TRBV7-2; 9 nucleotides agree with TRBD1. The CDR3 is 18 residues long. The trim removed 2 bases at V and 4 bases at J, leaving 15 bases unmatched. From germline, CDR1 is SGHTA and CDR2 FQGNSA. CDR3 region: CASSLSRGAGDRVYEQYF. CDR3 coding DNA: TGTGCCAGCAGCTTATCGCGAGGGGCCGGGGACAGGGTTTACGAGCAGTACTTC.

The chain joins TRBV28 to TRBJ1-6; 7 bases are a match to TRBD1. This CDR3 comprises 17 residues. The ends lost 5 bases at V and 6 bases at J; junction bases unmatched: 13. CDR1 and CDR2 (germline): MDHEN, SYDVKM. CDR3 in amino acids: CASSGHRGGWSNSPLHF. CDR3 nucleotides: TGTGCCAGCAGTGGCCACAGGGGAGGATGGTCTAATTCACCCCTCCACTTT.

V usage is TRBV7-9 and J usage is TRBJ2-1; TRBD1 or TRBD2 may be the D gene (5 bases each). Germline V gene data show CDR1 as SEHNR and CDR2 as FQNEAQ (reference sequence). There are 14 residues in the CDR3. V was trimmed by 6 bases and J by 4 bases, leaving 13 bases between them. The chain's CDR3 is CASSYRDAYNEQFF. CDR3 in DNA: TGTGCCAGCAGTTACCGGGACGCATACAATGAGCAGTTCTTC.

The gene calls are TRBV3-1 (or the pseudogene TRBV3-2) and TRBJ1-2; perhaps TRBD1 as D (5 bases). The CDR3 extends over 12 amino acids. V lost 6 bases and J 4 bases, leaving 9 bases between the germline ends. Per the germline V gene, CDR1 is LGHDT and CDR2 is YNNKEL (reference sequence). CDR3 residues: CASRHGTYGYTF. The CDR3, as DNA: TGTGCCAGCAGACACGGGACCTATGGCTACACCTTC.

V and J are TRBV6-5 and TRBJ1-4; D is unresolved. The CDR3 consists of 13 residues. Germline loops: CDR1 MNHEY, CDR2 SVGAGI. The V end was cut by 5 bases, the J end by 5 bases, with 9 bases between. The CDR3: CASSTRANEKLFF. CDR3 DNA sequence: TGTGCCAGCAGTACCCGGGCAAATGAAAAACTGTTTTTT.

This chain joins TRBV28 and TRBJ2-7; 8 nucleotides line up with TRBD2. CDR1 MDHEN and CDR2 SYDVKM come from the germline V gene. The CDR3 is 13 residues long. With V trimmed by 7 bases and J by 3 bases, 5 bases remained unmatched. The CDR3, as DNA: TGTGCCAGCACCCCGGGGGGGGGCTACGAGCAGTACTTC. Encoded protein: CASTPGGGYEQYF.

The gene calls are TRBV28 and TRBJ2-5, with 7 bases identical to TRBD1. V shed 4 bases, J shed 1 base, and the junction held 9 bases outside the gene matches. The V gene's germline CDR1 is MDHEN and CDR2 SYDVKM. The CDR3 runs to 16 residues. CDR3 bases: TGTGCCAGCAGTTCCCCGACAGGGTTTTTCCAAGAGACCCAGTACTTC. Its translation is CASSSPTGFFQETQYF.

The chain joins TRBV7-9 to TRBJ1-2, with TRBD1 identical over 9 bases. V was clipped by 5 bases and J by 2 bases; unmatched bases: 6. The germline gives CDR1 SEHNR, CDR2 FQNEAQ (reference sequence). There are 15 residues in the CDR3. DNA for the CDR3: TGTGCCAGCAGCGAAACAGGGGGCACGAACTATGGCTACACCTTC. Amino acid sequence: CASSETGGTNYGYTF.

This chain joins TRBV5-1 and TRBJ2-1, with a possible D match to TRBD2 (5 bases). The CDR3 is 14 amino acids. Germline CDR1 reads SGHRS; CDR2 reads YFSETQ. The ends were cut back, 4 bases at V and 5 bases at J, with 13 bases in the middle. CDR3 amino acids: CASSHSSGNNEQFF. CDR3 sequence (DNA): TGCGCCAGCAGCCACAGTTCGGGAAACAATGAGCAGTTCTTC.

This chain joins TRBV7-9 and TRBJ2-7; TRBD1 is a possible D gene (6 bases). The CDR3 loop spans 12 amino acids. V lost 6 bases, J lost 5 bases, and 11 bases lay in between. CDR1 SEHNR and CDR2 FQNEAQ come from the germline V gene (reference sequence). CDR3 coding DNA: TGTGCCAGCAGTTACAGGGTAGACGAGCAGTACTTC. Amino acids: CASSYRVDEQYF.

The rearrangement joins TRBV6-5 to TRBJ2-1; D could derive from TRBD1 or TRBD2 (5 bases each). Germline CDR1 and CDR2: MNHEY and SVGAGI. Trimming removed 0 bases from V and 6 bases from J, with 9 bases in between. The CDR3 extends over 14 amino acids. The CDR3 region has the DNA TGTGCCAGCAGTTACTCCCGGGACGGCAATGAGCAGTTCTTC. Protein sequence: CASSYSRDGNEQFF.

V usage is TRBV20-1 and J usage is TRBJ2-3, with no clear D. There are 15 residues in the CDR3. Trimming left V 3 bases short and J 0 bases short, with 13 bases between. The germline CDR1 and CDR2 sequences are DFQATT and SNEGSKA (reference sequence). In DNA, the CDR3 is TGCAGTGCTAGTCATATGAAACTTAGCACAGATACGCAGTATTTT. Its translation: CSASHMKLSTDTQYF.

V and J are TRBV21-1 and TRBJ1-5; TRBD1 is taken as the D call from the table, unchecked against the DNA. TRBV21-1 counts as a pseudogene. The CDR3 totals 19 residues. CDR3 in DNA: TGTGCCAGCAGCAAAGGGCCTCAGGGGGGCTTTAAGTTCGATCAGCCCCAGCATTTT. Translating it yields CASSKGPQGGFKFDQPQHF.

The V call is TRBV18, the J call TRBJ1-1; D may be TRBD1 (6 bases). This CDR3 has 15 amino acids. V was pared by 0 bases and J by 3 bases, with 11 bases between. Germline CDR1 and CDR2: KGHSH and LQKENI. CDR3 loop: CASSPPRGLDTEAFF. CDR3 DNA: TGTGCCAGCTCACCACCGCGGGGGCTGGACACTGAAGCTTTCTTT.

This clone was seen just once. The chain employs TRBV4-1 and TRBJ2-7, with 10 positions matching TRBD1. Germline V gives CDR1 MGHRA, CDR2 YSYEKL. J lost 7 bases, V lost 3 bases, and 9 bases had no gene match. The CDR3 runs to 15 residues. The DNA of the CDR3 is TGCGCCAGCAGCCATGCCGGGACAGGGGTTCGAGAGCAGTACTTC. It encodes CASSHAGTGVREQYF.

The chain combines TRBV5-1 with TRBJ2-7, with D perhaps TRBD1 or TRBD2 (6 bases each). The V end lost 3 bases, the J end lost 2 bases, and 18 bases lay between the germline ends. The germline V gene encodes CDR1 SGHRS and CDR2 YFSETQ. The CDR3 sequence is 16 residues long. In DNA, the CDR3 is TGCGCCAGCAGCTGGGGGGCCGGAGGGGATACCTACGAGCAGTACTTC. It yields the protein CASSWGAGGDTYEQYF.

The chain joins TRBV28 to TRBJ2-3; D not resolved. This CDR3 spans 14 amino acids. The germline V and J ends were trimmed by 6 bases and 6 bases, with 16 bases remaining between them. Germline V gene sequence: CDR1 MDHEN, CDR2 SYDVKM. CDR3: CASRSRVGIDTQYF. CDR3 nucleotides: TGTGCCAGCAGGAGTAGGGTGGGTATCGATACGCAGTATTTT.